Listed below are T cell receptor beta chains from one sample, sequenced in a study of blood T cell repertoires in COVID-19. Method: immunoSEQ multiplex PCR; TCRdb's copy keeps in-frame clones and lacks some. The sample lists 65,000 to 100,000 clones, 84% seen once, with over 10% in the top ten. The sequenced material came from peripheral blood. The receptors were sampled from a human donor in a cohort sampled during active COVID-19. The CDR3 runs from the conserved cysteine through the conserved F or W. A D gene is named only where the DNA matches it firmly.

j_gene	d_gene	v_gene	CDR3nt	CDR3aa
TRBJ1-1	TRBD1	TRBV19	TGTGCCAGTAGTCCTATACAGGGGGCGCAGTCGGCCACTGAAGCTTTCTTT	CASSPIQGAQSATEAFF
TRBJ1-2	TRBD1	TRBV2	TGTGCCAGCAGCGCACAGGGGTATGGCTACACCTTC	CASSAQGYGYTF
TRBJ2-7	-	TRBV14	TGTGCCAGCAGCCAATTCACGGGAGCCTACGAGCAGTACTTC	CASSQFTGAYEQYF
TRBJ1-1	-	TRBV2	TGTGCCAGCAGTGAGGGGGGCAAGGGACTATATGCGGTCGCTTTCTTT	CASSEGGKGLYAVAFF
TRBJ1-2	-	TRBV2	TGTGCCAGCAGGGCAGGGGCGGCAGTAGGCTACACCTTC	CASRAGAAVGYTF
TRBJ1-6	-	TRBV21-1	TGTGCCAGCAGCACAGTTGGAAAAGGACAGGGGGATTCACCCCTCCACTTT	CASSTVGKGQGDSPLHF
TRBJ1-5	-	TRBV28	TGTGCCAGCAGTTTGGCCCTCGACAGGAGGCGGCATTATAGCAATCAGCCCCAGCATTTT	CASSLALDRRRHYSNQPQHF
TRBJ1-2	-	TRBV28	TGTGCCAGCACGTTGGAGGGAGGCGATGGCTACACCTTC	CASTLEGGDGYTF
TRBJ1-1	-	TRBV7-3	TGTGCCAGCAGCCTACAGGCGAACACTGAAGCTTTCTTT	CASSLQANTEAFF
TRBJ1-3	-	TRBV9	TGTGCCAGCAGCCCCGGAAGGGGGAATCGGAACACCATATATTTT	CASSPGRGNRNTIYF
TRBJ2-2	TRBD2	TRBV19	TGTGCCAGTAGTCGGACTAGCGGGGGGCCCGGGGAGCTGTTTTTT	CASSRTSGGPGELFF
TRBJ2-1	TRBD2	TRBV29-1	TGCAGCGTTGCCAAGAGACTAGCGGGGGATAATGAGCAGTTCTTC	CSVAKRLAGDNEQFF
TRBJ1-2	-	TRBV12-3/TRBV12-4	TGTGCCAGCAGTTTAGTTGGAGGCTATGGCTACACCTTC	CASSLVGGYGYTF
TRBJ2-3	-	TRBV25-1	TGTGCCAGCAGTGATTTAGTGGCAGATACGCAGTATTTT	CASSDLVADTQYF
TRBJ2-3	TRBD2	TRBV7-9	TGTGCCAGCAGCTTAGCGGGGACTAGCGGGGCCACAGATACGCAGTATTTT	CASSLAGTSGATDTQYF
TRBJ2-7	TRBD1	TRBV27	TGTGCCAGCAGTTTATGGACAGGCGGAGAGCAGTACTTC	CASSLWTGGEQYF
TRBJ2-2	TRBD2	TRBV7-7	TGTGCCAGCAGCTCCCGGGGGGGCTCTTTCGGGGAGCTGTTTTTT	CASSSRGGSFGELFF
TRBJ1-5	TRBD1	TRBV28	TGTGCCAGCACCCGGGACAGTGTGATTAGCAATCAGCCCCAGCATTTT	CASTRDSVISNQPQHF